The clone carrying this T cell receptor (beta chain) was recorded once. The data belong to a study of blood T cell repertoires in COVID-19. Study as a whole: Sites across the United States, Italy and Spain contributed samples from acute and convalescent COVID-19. PBMCs, B-cell-depleted T cells, or T cells were the source of the cDNA or gDNA that made up the material.

This CDR3 is 13 amino acids long. CDR1 and CDR2 (germline): SGHTS, YDEGEE. In Seattle, patients joined the study during active infection and were tracked longitudinally. In the original analysis: Nucleated cell counts were estimated from reference gene primer amplification. Sequenced by immunoSEQ multiplex PCR; TCRdb stores in-frame clones only, minus some. That table furnishes V, J and clone size, whereas the DNA furnished D and trimming. The sample lists some 240,000 clones; 90% were seen once. Sequenced input: peripheral blood. The TCR comes from a woman aged 55-75 years with COVID-19, enrolled during active disease. The chain links TRBV5-8 to TRBJ1-2; tentative D call: TRBD1 (6 bases). The CDR3 sequence is CDAGDGSIYGYTF. The CDR3 nucleotides are TGTGACGCAGGGGACGGAAGCATCTATGGCTACACCTTC.